These 6 T cell receptor beta chains were sequenced from one sample in a study of cytomegalovirus exposure and HLA in healthy donors. The PCR contained 60 Vbeta and 13 Jbeta primers. Clones were read by immunoSEQ multiplex PCR, and TCRdb kept only the in-frame ones, dropping some. The sample carries 150,000 to 200,000 clones, around 80% recorded once. The specimen sequenced was PBMCs. These TCRs come from a male donor in good health and CMV-seropositive.

The table lists this clone with a few counts. This sequence joins TRBV11-1 and TRBJ2-1, with 8 bases matching TRBD2. CDR3 length: 14 residues. The junction had 3 bases not matched to a gene; V was cut back by 1 base and J by 7 bases. Germline CDR1 reads SGHAT; CDR2 reads FQDESV (reference sequence). The CDR3: CASSLGAGVNEQFF. CDR3 in DNA: TGTGCCAGCAGCTTAGGAGCGGGAGTGAATGAGCAGTTCTTC. Supplemented by reference TRBV11-1 and TRBJ2-1, the full variable domain reads EAEVAQSPRYKITEKSQAVAFWCDPISGHATLYWYRQILGQGPELLVQFQDESVVDDSQLPKDRFSAERLKGVDSTLKIQPAELGDSAMYLCASSLGAGVNEQFFGPGTRLTVL.

V and J are TRBV5-8 and TRBJ2-1; 7 bases are shared with TRBD2. The CDR3 runs to 18 residues. CDR1 is SGHTS and CDR2 is YDEGEE in the germline V gene. V was pared by 6 bases and J by 1 base, with 16 bases of the junction left unmatched. As DNA, the CDR3 is TGTGCCAGCAACTACTTCGGGGCGGGGGAAGGATCCTACAATGAGCAGTTCTTC. This gives the protein CASNYFGAGEGSYNEQFF. Full variable domain (remainder filled in from reference TRBV5-8 and TRBJ2-1): EAGVTQSPTHLIKTRGQQATLRCSPISGHTSVYWYQQALGLGLQFLLWYDEGEERNRGNFPPRFSGRQFPNYSSELNVNALELEDSALYLCASNYFGAGEGSYNEQFFGPGTRLTVL.

CDR3 nucleotide sequence: TGTGCCAGCAGTATGACTAGCGGGGGGAGGAATACGCAGTATTTT. It yields the protein CASSMTSGGRNTQYF. J is TRBJ2-3 and V is TRBV28, with TRBD2 matching over 13 bases. Germline values: CDR1 MDHEN, CDR2 SYDVKM. CDR3 size: 15 residues. V gave up 5 bases and J gave up 7 bases; unmatched junction bases: 6.

Only one count was recorded for this clone. This chain uses TRBV5-3 with TRBJ2-1, with a possible D match to TRBD2 (6 bases). TRBV5-3 is an ORF; its function is uncertain. The V end lost 7 bases, the J end lost 5 bases, and 19 bases lay between the germline ends. The CDR3 is made up of 15 amino acids. The CDR3 region is CARPGDFENHNEQFF. The DNA for the CDR3 is TGTGCCAGACCCGGGGACTTCGAAAACCACAATGAGCAGTTCTTC.

V usage is TRBV9 and J usage is TRBJ2-1; D gene unclear. Germline lookup yields CDR1 SGDLS and CDR2 YYNGEE. V was trimmed by 0 bases and J by 0 bases, leaving 7 bases between them. CDR3 length: 15 amino acids. CDR3: CASSVAVASYNEQFF. CDR3 nucleotides: TGTGCCAGCAGCGTAGCTGTAGCCTCCTACAATGAGCAGTTCTTC.

With respect to this clone: Other DNA sequences in the same sample also yield this CDR3. V and J are TRBV7-8 and TRBJ2-7, with D possibly being TRBD1 (6 bases). Trimming removed 7 bases at V and 5 bases at J, with 9 bases between. Germline CDR1 is SGHVS and CDR2 is FQNEAQ. The CDR3 extends over 11 amino acids. This chain's CDR3 is CASTPGDEQYF. The CDR3 region has the DNA TGTGCCAGCACCCCAGGGGACGAGCAGTACTTC.